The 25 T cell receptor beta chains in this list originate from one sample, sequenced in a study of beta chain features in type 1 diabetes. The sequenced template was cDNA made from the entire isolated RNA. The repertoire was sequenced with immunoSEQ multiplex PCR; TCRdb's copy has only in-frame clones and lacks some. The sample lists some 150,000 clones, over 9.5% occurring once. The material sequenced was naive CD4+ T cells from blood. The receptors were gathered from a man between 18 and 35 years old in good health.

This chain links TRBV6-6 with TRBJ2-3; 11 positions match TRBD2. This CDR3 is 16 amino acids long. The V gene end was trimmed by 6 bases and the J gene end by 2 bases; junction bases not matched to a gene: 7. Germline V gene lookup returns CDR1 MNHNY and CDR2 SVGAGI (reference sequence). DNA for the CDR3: TGTGCCAGCAGGTCGACTAGCGGGGCCCCCACAGATACGCAGTATTTT. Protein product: CASRSTSGAPTDTQYF.

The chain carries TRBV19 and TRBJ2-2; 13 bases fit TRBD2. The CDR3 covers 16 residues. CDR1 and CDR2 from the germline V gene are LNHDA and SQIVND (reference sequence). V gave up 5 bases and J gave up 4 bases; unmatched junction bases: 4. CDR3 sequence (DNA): TGTGCCAGTAGTGGTGGACTAGCGGGGGTCACCGGGGAGCTGTTTTTT. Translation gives CASSGGLAGVTGELFF.

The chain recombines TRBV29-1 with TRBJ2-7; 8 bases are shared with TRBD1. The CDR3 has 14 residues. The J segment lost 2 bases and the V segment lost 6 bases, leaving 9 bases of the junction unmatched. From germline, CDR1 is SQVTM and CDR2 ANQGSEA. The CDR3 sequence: CSVAGTGHTYEQYF. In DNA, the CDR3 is TGCAGCGTCGCCGGGACAGGTCATACCTACGAGCAGTACTTC.

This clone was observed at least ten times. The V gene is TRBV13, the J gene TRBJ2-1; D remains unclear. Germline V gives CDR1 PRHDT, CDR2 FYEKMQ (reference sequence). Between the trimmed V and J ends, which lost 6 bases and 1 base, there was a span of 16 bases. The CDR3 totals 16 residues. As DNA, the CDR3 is TGTGCCAGCAGGCCCGACTGGCGTGGGTCCTACAATGAGCAGTTCTTC. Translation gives CASRPDWRGSYNEQFF.

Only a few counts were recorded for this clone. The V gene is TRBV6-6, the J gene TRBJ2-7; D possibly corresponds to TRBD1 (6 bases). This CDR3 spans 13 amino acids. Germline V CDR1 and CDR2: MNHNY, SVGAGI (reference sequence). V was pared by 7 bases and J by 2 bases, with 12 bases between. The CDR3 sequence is CASNQGGPYEQYF. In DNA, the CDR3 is TGTGCCAGCAACCAAGGGGGACCCTACGAGCAGTACTTC.

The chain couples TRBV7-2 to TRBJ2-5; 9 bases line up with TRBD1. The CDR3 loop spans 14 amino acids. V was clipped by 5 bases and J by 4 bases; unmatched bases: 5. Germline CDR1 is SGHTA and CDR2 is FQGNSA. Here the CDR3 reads CASSHRGRPETQYF. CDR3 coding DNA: TGTGCCAGCAGCCACAGGGGGCGCCCAGAGACCCAGTACTTC. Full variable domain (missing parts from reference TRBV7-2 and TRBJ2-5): GAGVSQSPSNKVTEKGKDVELRCDPISGHTALYWYRQSLGQGLEFLIYFQGNSAPDKSGLPSDRFSAERTGGSVSTLTIQRTQQEDSAVYLCASSHRGRPETQYFGPGTRLLVL.

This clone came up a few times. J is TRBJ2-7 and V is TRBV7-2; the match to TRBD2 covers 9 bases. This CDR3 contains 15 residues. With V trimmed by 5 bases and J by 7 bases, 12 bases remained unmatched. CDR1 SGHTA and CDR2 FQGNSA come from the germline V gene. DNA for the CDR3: TGTGCCAGCAGCCCGCTTGGTAGCGGGGGATCGGAGCAGTACTTC. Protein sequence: CASSPLGSGGSEQYF.

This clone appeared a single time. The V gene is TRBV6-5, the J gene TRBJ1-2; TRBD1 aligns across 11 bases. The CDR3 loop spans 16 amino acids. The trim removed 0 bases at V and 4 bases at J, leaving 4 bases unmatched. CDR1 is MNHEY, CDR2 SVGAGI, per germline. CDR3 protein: CASSYSGQGASYGYTF. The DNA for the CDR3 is TGTGCCAGCAGTTACTCTGGACAGGGGGCCTCCTATGGCTACACCTTC.

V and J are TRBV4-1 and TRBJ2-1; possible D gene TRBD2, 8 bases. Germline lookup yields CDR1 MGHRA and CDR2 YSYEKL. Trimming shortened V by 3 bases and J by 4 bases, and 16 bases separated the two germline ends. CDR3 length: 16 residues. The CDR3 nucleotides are TGCGCCAGCAGCCAGGGGACAGCGGGGGCATACAATGAGCAGTTCTTC. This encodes CASSQGTAGAYNEQFF.

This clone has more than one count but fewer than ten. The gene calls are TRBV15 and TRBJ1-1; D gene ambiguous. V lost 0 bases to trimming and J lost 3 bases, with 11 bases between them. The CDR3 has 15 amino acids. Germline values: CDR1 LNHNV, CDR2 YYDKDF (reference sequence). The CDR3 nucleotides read TGTGCCACCAGCAGAGATTGGGGAGCCGACACTGAAGCTTTCTTT. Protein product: CATSRDWGADTEAFF.

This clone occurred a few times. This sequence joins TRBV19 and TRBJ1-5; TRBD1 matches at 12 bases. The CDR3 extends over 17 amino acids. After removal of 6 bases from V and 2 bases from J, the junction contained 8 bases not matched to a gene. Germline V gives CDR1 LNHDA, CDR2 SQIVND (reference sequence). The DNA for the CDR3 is TGTGCCAGTAGAGGGACAGGGGGCCTTGGGGGCAATCAGCCCCAGCATTTT. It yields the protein CASRGTGGLGGNQPQHF.

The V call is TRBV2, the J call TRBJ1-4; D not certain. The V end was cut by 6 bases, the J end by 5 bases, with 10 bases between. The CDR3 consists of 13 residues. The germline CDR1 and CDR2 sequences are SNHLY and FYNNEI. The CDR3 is CASRYRYNEKLFF. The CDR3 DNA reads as TGTGCCAGCAGATACCGCTACAATGAAAAACTGTTTTTT.

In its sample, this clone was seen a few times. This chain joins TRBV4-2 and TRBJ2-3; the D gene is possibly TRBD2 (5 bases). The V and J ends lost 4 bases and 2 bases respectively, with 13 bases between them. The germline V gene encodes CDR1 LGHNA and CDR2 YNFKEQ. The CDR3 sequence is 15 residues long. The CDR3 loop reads CASSLILAPTDTQYF. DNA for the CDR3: TGTGCCAGCAGCCTAATCCTAGCTCCCACAGATACGCAGTATTTT.

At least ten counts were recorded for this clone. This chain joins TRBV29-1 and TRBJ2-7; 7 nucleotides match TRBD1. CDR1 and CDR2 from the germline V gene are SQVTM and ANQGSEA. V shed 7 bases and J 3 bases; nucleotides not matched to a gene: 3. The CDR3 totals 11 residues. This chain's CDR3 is CSAGQHYEQYF. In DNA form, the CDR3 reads TGCAGCGCGGGACAGCACTACGAGCAGTACTTC.

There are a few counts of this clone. CDR3 sequence (DNA): TGTGCCAGCAGTGACTTGACAGGGGGCGATGAAAAACTGTTTTTT. It codes for CASSDLTGGDEKLFF. The rearrangement links TRBV6-1 to TRBJ1-4, with 10 bases fitting TRBD1. CDR1 is MNHNS, CDR2 SASEGT, per germline. J lost 6 bases, V lost 3 bases, and 4 bases had no gene match. The CDR3 has 15 residues.

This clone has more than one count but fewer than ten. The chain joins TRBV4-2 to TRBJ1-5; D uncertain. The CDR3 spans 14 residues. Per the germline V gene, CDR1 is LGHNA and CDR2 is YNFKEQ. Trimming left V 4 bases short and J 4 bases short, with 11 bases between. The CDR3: CASSRGRVNQPQHF. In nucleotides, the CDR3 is TGTGCCAGCAGCCGAGGGCGAGTTAATCAGCCCCAGCATTTT.

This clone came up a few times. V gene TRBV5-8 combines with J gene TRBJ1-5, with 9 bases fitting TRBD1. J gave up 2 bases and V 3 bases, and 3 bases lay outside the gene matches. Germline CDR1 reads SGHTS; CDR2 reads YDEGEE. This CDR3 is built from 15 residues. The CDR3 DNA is TGTGCCAGCAGCTACAGGGGGCGCGGCAATCAGCCCCAGCATTTT. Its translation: CASSYRGRGNQPQHF. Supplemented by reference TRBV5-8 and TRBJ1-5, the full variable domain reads EAGVTQSPTHLIKTRGQQATLRCSPISGHTSVYWYQQALGLGLQFLLWYDEGEERNRGNFPPRFSGRQFPNYSSELNVNALELEDSALYLCASSYRGRGNQPQHFGDGTRLSIL.

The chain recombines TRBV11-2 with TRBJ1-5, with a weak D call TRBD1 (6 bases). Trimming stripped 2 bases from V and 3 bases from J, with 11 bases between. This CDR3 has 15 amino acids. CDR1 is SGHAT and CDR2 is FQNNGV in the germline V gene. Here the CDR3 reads CASSLLTGFNQPQHF. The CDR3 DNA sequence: TGTGCCAGCAGCTTATTGACAGGTTTCAATCAGCCCCAGCATTTT.

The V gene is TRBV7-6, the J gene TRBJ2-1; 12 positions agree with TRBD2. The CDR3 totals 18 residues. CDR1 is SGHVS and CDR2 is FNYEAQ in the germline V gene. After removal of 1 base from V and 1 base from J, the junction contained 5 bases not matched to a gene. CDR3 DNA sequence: TGTGCCAGCAGCTTAGTCCTAGCGGGGGGGCAATCCTACAATGAGCAGTTCTTC. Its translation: CASSLVLAGGQSYNEQFF.

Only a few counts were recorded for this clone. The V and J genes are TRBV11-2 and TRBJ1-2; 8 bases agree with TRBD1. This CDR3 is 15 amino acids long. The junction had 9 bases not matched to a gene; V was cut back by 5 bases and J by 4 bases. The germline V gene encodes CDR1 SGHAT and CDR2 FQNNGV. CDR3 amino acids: CASSNAGGWSYGYTF. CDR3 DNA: TGTGCCAGCAGCAATGCAGGGGGCTGGAGCTATGGCTACACCTTC.

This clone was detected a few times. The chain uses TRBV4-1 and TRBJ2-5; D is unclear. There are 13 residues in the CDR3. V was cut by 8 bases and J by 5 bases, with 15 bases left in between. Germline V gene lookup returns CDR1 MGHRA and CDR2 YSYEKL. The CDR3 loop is CASGGGMWETQYF. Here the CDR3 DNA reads TGCGCCAGCGGCGGCGGAATGTGGGAGACCCAGTACTTC.

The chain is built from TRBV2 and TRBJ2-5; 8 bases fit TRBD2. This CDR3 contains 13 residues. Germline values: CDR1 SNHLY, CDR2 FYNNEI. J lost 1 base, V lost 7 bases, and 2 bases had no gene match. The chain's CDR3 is CASNGRVQETQYF. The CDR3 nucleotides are TGTGCCAGCAACGGGAGGGTCCAAGAGACCCAGTACTTC.

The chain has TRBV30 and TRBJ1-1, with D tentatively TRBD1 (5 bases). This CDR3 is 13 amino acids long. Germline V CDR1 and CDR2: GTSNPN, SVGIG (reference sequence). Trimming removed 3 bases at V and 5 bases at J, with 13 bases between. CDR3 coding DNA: TGTGCCTGGAGGGGGACTGGAGGGACTGAAGCTTTCTTT. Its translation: CAWRGTGGTEAFF.

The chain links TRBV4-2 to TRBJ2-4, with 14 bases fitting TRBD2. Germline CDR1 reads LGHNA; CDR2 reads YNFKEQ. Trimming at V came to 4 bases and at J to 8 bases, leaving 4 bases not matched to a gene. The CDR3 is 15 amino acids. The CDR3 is CASSPETSGRDIQYF. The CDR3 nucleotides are TGTGCCAGCAGCCCCGAGACTAGCGGGAGGGACATTCAGTACTTC.

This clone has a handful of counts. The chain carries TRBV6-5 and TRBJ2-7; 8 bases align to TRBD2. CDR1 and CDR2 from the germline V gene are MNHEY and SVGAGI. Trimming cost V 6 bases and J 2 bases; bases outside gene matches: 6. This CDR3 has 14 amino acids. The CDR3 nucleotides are TGTGCCAGCAGAGCGGGGGCCGGGCCCTACGAGCAGTACTTC. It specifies CASRAGAGPYEQYF.